A single sample gave rise to the 20 T cell receptor beta chains below, sequenced in a study of OX40 agonist ivuxolimab in advanced cancers. The table came from immunoSEQ multiplex PCR; TCRdb's copy has only in-frame clones and leaves some out. The table lists some 74,000 clones, approximately 83% of them singletons. The material was CD4+ or CD8+ T cells sorted from blood, obtained in a trial of the OX40 agonist ivuxolimab. The receptors here all came from an adult with an advanced solid tumor such as melanoma, head and neck, liver or kidney cancer.

This chain connects TRBV19 to TRBJ2-7; the D gene is possibly TRBD1 (6 bases). This CDR3 region has 15 residues. V dropped 10 bases and J dropped 2 bases, with 21 bases sitting between them. Germline V gives CDR1 LNHDA, CDR2 SQIVND (reference sequence). CDR3 coding DNA: TGTGCCACCAACAGCCGGGACAAGGGAACCTACGAGCAGTACTTC. It codes for CATNSRDKGTYEQYF.

This clone has only a few counts. The V gene is TRBV7-9, the J gene TRBJ2-5; 11 bases map to TRBD1. Losses at the gene ends were 2 bases for V and 4 bases for J; bases not matched to a gene: 6. This CDR3 region has 16 residues. Germline loops: CDR1 SEHNR, CDR2 FQNEAQ (reference sequence). The CDR3 DNA follows: TGTGCCAGCAGCTTATCGGCCGGGACAGGGGGAGAGACCCAGTACTTC. Its protein product is CASSLSAGTGGETQYF.

This chain joins TRBV5-1 and TRBJ1-2; D is ambiguous. Trimming pared 0 bases from V and 4 bases from J, leaving 16 bases between. Germline V gene data show CDR1 as SGHRS and CDR2 as YFSETQ. The CDR3 length is 16 residues. The chain's CDR3 is CASSLAPVPVGYGYTF. In nucleotides, the CDR3 is TGCGCCAGCAGCTTGGCCCCCGTCCCGGTAGGCTATGGCTACACCTTC.

V is TRBV7-9 and J is TRBJ2-7, with 11 bases lining up with TRBD1. CDR1 and CDR2 from the germline V gene are SEHNR and FQNEAQ (reference sequence). This CDR3 contains 15 residues. Unmatched junction bases numbered 9, after V lost 5 bases and J lost 6 bases. The CDR3 is CASSPGGQGAGEQYF. The CDR3 DNA reads as TGTGCCAGCAGCCCAGGTGGACAGGGGGCAGGCGAGCAGTACTTC.

The rearrangement uses TRBV6-5 and TRBJ1-1, with D unresolved. The V and J ends lost 6 bases and 1 base respectively, with 12 bases between them. Looked up from germline, CDR1 is MNHEY and CDR2 is SVGAGI. The CDR3 runs 14 residues. CDR3 loop: CASSPPGGNTEAFF. CDR3 DNA sequence: TGTGCCAGCAGCCCTCCCGGCGGGAACACTGAAGCTTTCTTT.

The genes are TRBV29-1 and TRBJ2-7; the D call may be TRBD1 or TRBD2 (6 bases each). This CDR3 region has 14 residues. The germline V gene has CDR1 SQVTM and CDR2 ANQGSEA. Trimming cost V 3 bases and J 6 bases, with 18 bases left between them. DNA of the CDR3: TGCAGCGTTGAGGACCAGAATCGGGGGCGCGAGCAGTACTTC. It yields the protein CSVEDQNRGREQYF.

The chain uses TRBV7-8 and TRBJ1-2; D is uncertain. The ends were cut back, 3 bases at V and 4 bases at J, with 9 bases in the middle. The CDR3 spans 13 residues. Germline-derived CDR1 and CDR2 are SGHVS and FQNEAQ. CDR3 region: CASSFEGTYGYTF. CDR3 DNA: TGTGCCAGCAGCTTCGAGGGTACCTATGGCTACACCTTC.

V is TRBV14 and J is TRBJ2-3, with 8 bases identical to TRBD1. V was pared by 4 bases and J by 2 bases, with 8 bases of the junction left unmatched. Germline values: CDR1 SGHDN, CDR2 FVKESK. The CDR3 has 16 amino acids. CDR3: CASSRLGTGLTDTQYF. CDR3 bases: TGTGCCAGCAGCCGCCTCGGGACAGGACTCACAGATACGCAGTATTTT.

The chain links TRBV9 to TRBJ2-2, with unresolved D. The CDR3 is 12 residues long. Germline V gives CDR1 SGDLS, CDR2 YYNGEE. V dropped 3 bases and J dropped 7 bases, with 7 bases sitting between them. For the CDR3, the DNA is TGTGCCAGCAGCGCTGTACACGGGGAGCTGTTTTTT. Translating it yields CASSAVHGELFF.

The J gene is TRBJ1-5, the V gene TRBV7-2; tentatively, D is TRBD1 (6 bases). CDR3 length equals 17 residues. The V gene lost 3 bases and the J gene lost 5 bases, with 20 bases spanning the gap. The germline CDR1 and CDR2 sequences are SGHTA and FQGNSA. CDR3 amino acids: CASSLIRIAPGDQPQHF. CDR3 sequence (DNA): TGTGCCAGCAGCTTGATTCGTATAGCCCCAGGGGATCAGCCCCAGCATTTT. The full variable domain, with the rest looked up from reference TRBV7-2 and TRBJ1-5, is GAGVSQSPSNKVTEKGKDVELRCDPISGHTALYWYRQSLGQGLEFLIYFQGNSAPDKSGLPSDRFSAERTGGSVSTLTIQRTQQEDSAVYLCASSLIRIAPGDQPQHFGDGTRLSIL.

The chain employs TRBV6-6 and TRBJ2-2; a weak D match, TRBD1 (5 bases). The CDR3 is made up of 13 amino acids. V lost 7 bases to trimming and J lost 8 bases, with 14 bases between them. Germline assignment: CDR1 MNHNY and CDR2 SVGAGI (reference sequence). CDR3 amino acids: CASTIQGAGELFF. The CDR3 nucleotides read TGTGCCAGCACCATCCAGGGTGCTGGGGAGCTGTTTTTT.

The rearrangement uses TRBV27 and TRBJ2-7, with a weak D call TRBD1 (6 bases). This CDR3 contains 16 residues. V lost 5 bases, J lost 7 bases, and 24 bases lay in between. Germline CDR1 MNHEY, CDR2 SMNVEV (reference sequence). The CDR3 reads CASSPIPTGIAVEQYF. The CDR3 nucleotides read TGTGCCAGCAGTCCAATCCCCACAGGGATCGCGGTAGAGCAGTACTTC.

The rearrangement links TRBV7-9 to TRBJ2-5; D is ambiguous. The CDR3 runs 15 residues. Between the trimmed V and J ends, which lost 1 base and 5 bases, there was a span of 14 bases. Germline V gives CDR1 SEHNR, CDR2 FQNEAQ (reference sequence). The CDR3 nucleotides read TGTGCCAGCAGCTTAGGGGGTACCCCAATGGAGACCCAGTACTTC. Amino acid sequence: CASSLGGTPMETQYF.

The rearrangement joins TRBV10-3 to TRBJ2-1; 12 bases align to TRBD1. Trimming removed 8 bases from V and 3 bases from J; junction bases left unmatched: 5. CDR3 length: 15 residues. Germline V gene sequence: CDR1 ENHRY, CDR2 SYGVKD. CDR3 sequence: CAIGGTGGFYNEQFF. DNA for the CDR3: TGTGCCATCGGGGGGACAGGGGGCTTCTACAATGAGCAGTTCTTC.

This chain uses TRBV9 with TRBJ2-2, with 9 bases matching TRBD2. The trim removed 4 bases at V and 1 base at J, leaving 5 bases unmatched. The germline gives CDR1 SGDLS, CDR2 YYNGEE. This CDR3 has 16 residues. The CDR3 region has the DNA TGTGCCAGCAGCCCCCGACTAGCGGTGAACACCGGGGAGCTGTTTTTT. Its protein product is CASSPRLAVNTGELFF.

This clone was counted between two and nine times. The chain employs TRBV7-6 and TRBJ2-3; TRBD1 matches at 11 bases. Germline V lookup: CDR1 SGHVS, CDR2 FNYEAQ. The junction had 8 bases not matched to a gene; V was cut back by 5 bases and J by 4 bases. This CDR3 region has 16 residues. The CDR3 region has the DNA TGTGCCAGCAGCCTACAACCGGGACAGGGGGCAGATACGCAGTATTTT. Protein product: CASSLQPGQGADTQYF.

V usage is TRBV19 and J usage is TRBJ2-7, with 9 bases aligning to TRBD1. The CDR3 length is 15 residues. V dropped 3 bases and J dropped 5; count of bases not matched to a gene: 8. The germline V gene encodes CDR1 LNHDA and CDR2 SQIVND (reference sequence). CDR3 loop: CASSIMGQGVNEQYF. In nucleotides, the CDR3 is TGTGCCAGTAGTATTATGGGACAGGGTGTCAACGAGCAGTACTTC.

This clone has more than one count but fewer than ten. The V gene is TRBV7-2, the J gene TRBJ2-5; the match to TRBD1 covers 7 bases. Germline CDR1 SGHTA, CDR2 FQGNSA. The CDR3 is 15 residues long. The V and J ends lost 5 bases and 4 bases, in that order; junction bases with no gene match: 10. DNA of the CDR3: TGTGCCAGCAGCCAACGACAGGGCCGTAGAGAGACCCAGTACTTC. Translated: CASSQRQGRRETQYF.

As concerns this clone: A junction boundary mismatches the germline segment, possibly from a read error. The chain joins TRBV18 to TRBJ1-5; D is unresolved. CDR3 length: 14 amino acids. The germline V gene encodes CDR1 KGHSH and CDR2 LQKENI. The CDR3 region is CASSPKEGNRPQHF. As DNA, the CDR3 is TGTGCCAGCTCACCAAAGGAAGGCAATCGGCCCCAGCATTTT.

This clone was seen a handful of times. This sequence joins TRBV15 and TRBJ1-5, with D possibly being TRBD1 (6 bases). The CDR3 totals 15 residues. The V gene's germline CDR1 is LNHNV and CDR2 YYDKDF (reference sequence). V was pared by 8 bases and J by 2 bases, with 16 bases between. The DNA for the CDR3 is TGTGCCACCGCGGGGGGCACGATTGGCAATCAGCCCCAGCATTTT. It translates to CATAGGTIGNQPQHF.